Listed below are T cell receptor beta chains from one sample, sequenced in a study of cytomegalovirus exposure and HLA in healthy donors. Assay: immunoSEQ multiplex PCR; the TCRdb copy retains only in-frame clones and omits some. Among a few hundred thousand clones listed, over 75% were seen once. The sequencing sample was made of PBMCs. Receptor source: a girl aged 2-10 years in good health and CMV-seronegative. Both conserved end residues are part of each CDR3. D genes are given only for firm matches. The size field is filled for only some rows; it gives once, few, many or a size class.

.	TRBV28	TRBJ1-1	.	TGTGCCAGCAGACCCTTGACAGGCTCCATAAAGGACACTGAAGCTTTCTTT	CASRPLTGSIKDTEAFF
.	TRBV6-5	TRBJ1-6	.	TGTGCCAGCAGGAACAGGGAACCTAATTCACCCCTCCACTTT	CASRNREPNSPLHF
.	TRBV5-5	TRBJ1-1	.	TGTGCCAGCAGTCCTGAAAGGGGGATGACTGAAGCTTTCTTT	CASSPERGMTEAFF
.	TRBV29-1	TRBJ2-7	TRBD2	TGCAGCGTTGCCAGCGGGGGGATTGGCGAGCAGTACTTC	CSVASGGIGEQYF
.	TRBV5-1	TRBJ1-1	.	TGCGCCAGCAGCGCGGGTGTATCGGTCATGAACACTGAAGCTTTCTTT	CASSAGVSVMNTEAFF
.	TRBV19	TRBJ2-2	TRBD1	TGTGCCAGTAGGGAGACAGGGATCGCCACCGGGGAGCTGTTTTTT	CASRETGIATGELFF
.	TRBV10-1	TRBJ1-1	.	TGCGCCAGCAGTGAGGGGCTGCGAACTGAAGCTTTCTTT	CASSEGLRTEAFF
.	TRBV7-2	TRBJ2-5	TRBD1	TGTGCCAGCAGGATGGGACAGGCCCCGGGGGAGACCCAGTACTTC	CASRMGQAPGETQYF
.	TRBV7-9	TRBJ2-5	.	TGTGCCAGCAGCTTAGGACGGGTCTCTCGGGAGACCCAGTACTTC	CASSLGRVSRETQYF
.	TRBV6-5	TRBJ1-2	.	TGTGCCAGCTCTAACATCCAGCGGCCGTTGGACTACACCTTC	CASSNIQRPLDYTF
.	TRBV27	TRBJ2-2	TRBD2	TGTGCCAGCAGTGTCCGAGCGGGAGGGGTCGGCGGGGAGCTGTTTTTT	CASSVRAGGVGGELFF
.	TRBV25-1	TRBJ2-1	TRBD2	TGTGCCAGCAGTGAATATGCGGGAGGAGCTTACAATGAGCAGTTCTTC	CASSEYAGGAYNEQFF
few	TRBV11-2	TRBJ2-1	.	TGTGCCAGCAGCTTAGATAGAGGCTCCTACAATGAGCAGTTCTTC	CASSLDRGSYNEQFF
few	TRBV7-2	TRBJ1-2	.	TGTGCCAGCAGCCCTCTTCGCGGGCTCGATGGCTACACCTTC	CASSPLRGLDGYTF
.	TRBV30	TRBJ1-1	TRBD1	TGTGCCTGGAGTACAGGGGGCTTAGCTTTCTTT	CAWSTGGLAFF
few	TRBV21-1	TRBJ1-1	.	TGTGCCAGCAGGCTTCGGGGCACTGAAGCTTTCTTT	CASRLRGTEAFF
.	TRBV5-4	TRBJ1-2	TRBD1	TGTGCCAGCAGCGCTACAGGGGGGGGCTATGGCTACACCTTC	CASSATGGGYGYTF
.	TRBV5-4	TRBJ1-2	TRBD1	TGTGCCAGCAGCGATTATTACAGGGGGGCTAACTATGGCTACACCTTC	CASSDYYRGANYGYTF
.	TRBV5-4	TRBJ1-3	.	TGTGCCAGCAGGTCCGATATTACAGGGACCGGTGGAAACACCATATATTTT	CASRSDITGTGGNTIYF
.	TRBV5-1	TRBJ2-3	TRBD2	TGCGCCAGCAGCTCCGGGACTAGCGGGAGTTCTACGCAGTATTTT	CASSSGTSGSSTQYF
few	TRBV6-5	TRBJ1-3	.	TGTGCCAGCAGTTTAGTCCTACCCCTCTCTGGAAACACCATATATTTT	CASSLVLPLSGNTIYF
.	TRBV7-9	TRBJ2-1	TRBD1	TGTGCCAGCAGAAGTACGACAGGGGGTCTCTACAATGAGCAGTTCTTC	CASRSTTGGLYNEQFF
.	TRBV4-1	TRBJ1-2	.	TGCGCCAGCAGCCAAGGACGGGCAGGGGATAACTATGGCTACACCTTC	CASSQGRAGDNYGYTF
.	TRBV2	TRBJ2-7	.	TGTGCCAGCAGGGAGAGGAGGGGTAATATCTACGAGCAGTACTTC	CASRERRGNIYEQYF
few	TRBV7-2	TRBJ2-1	.	TGTGCCAGCAGCTTAGTTTCGGGACAAGACAATGAGCAGTTCTTC	CASSLVSGQDNEQFF
.	TRBV11-1	TRBJ2-3	TRBD2	TGTGCCAGCAGCTCGGGAGGCGGGACTAGCGACCACACAGATACGCAGTATTTT	CASSSGGGTSDHTDTQYF
.	TRBV6-5	TRBJ2-3	.	TGTGCCAGCAGTTACTCGAGCTTGCATACGCAGTATTTT	CASSYSSLHTQYF
few	TRBV30	TRBJ1-2	.	TGTGCCTGGAGTGTCAGCTGGCAGGGAGGTGGCTACACCTTC	CAWSVSWQGGGYTF
once	TRBV27	TRBJ2-1	TRBD2	TGTGCCAGCAGCTCAAGCGGGGGGGCACGAAATGAGCAGTTCTTC	CASSSSGGARNEQFF
.	TRBV5-1	TRBJ2-5	.	TGCGCCAGCAGCTTGGGACTAGTAGAAGAGACCCAGTACTTC	CASSLGLVEETQYF
.	TRBV5-4	TRBJ2-1	.	TGTGCCAGCAGCCCGGACTTTAGCTCCTACAATGAGCAGTTCTTC	CASSPDFSSYNEQFF
.	TRBV19	TRBJ1-2	.	TGTGCCAGTAGTTCCACCGGGACACCTTTTAACTATGGCTACACCTTC	CASSSTGTPFNYGYTF
few	TRBV10-1	TRBJ2-5	.	TGCGCCAGCAGCCGATCGGGGAGGCAAGAGACCCAGTACTTC	CASSRSGRQETQYF
few	TRBV19	TRBJ1-1	.	TGTGCCAGTAGTATAGTTTTGATAGCTGAAGCTTTCTTT	CASSIVLIAEAFF
.	TRBV6-6	TRBJ2-1	TRBD1	TGTGCCAGCGGCGACAGGGGAGGTTTCAATGAGCAGTTCTTC	CASGDRGGFNEQFF
.	TRBV6-5	TRBJ2-7	.	TGTGCCAGTAAAACAGCATCCTACGAGCAGTACTTC	CASKTASYEQYF
.	TRBV6-5	TRBJ2-7	TRBD1	TGTGCCAGCAGTAGGGGACAGGGTGGCTACGAGCAGTACTTC	CASSRGQGGYEQYF
.	TRBV11-2	TRBJ2-3	TRBD2	TGTGCCAGCAGTAGCGGGACAAAGGATACGCAGTATTTT	CASSSGTKDTQYF
.	TRBV5-1	TRBJ2-7	.	TGCGCCAGCAGCTTGGCCAGGCTGTGGCAGCAGTACTTC	CASSLARLWQQYF
.	TRBV7-2	TRBJ2-7	TRBD1	TGTGCCAGCAGCTTTGGGGACAGGGGGGCGCAGTACTTC	CASSFGDRGAQYF
once	TRBV7-9	TRBJ2-2	.	TGTGCCAGCAGCTTGGGGTACGGGACGAACACCGGGGAGCTGTTTTTT	CASSLGYGTNTGELFF
.	TRBV10-3	TRBJ2-1	TRBD2	TGTGCCATCAGTCTGGGACTAAACCCATACAATGAGCAGTTCTTC	CAISLGLNPYNEQFF
few	TRBV30	TRBJ2-1	TRBD2	TGTGCCTGGACGATATCTCGGACTAGCGGCTCCTACAATGAGCAGTTCTTC	CAWTISRTSGSYNEQFF
.	TRBV5-5	TRBJ1-2	TRBD1	TGTGCCAGCAGACGCGGACTGGACAGGTTGGGAACTGGAGATGGCTACACCTTC	CASRRGLDRLGTGDGYTF
.	TRBV19	TRBJ1-1	.	TGTGCCAGTAGTATCCACAATGGAGGGGGGGTAAACACTGAAGCTTTCTTT	CASSIHNGGGVNTEAFF
.	TRBV7-2	TRBJ1-2	TRBD1	TGTGCCAGCAGGGACAGGGGTACCTATGGCTACACCTTC	CASRDRGTYGYTF
.	TRBV5-4	TRBJ1-3	.	TGTGCCAGCAAGGCCGGGGACACCATATATTTT	CASKAGDTIYF
.	TRBV25-1	TRBJ2-2	TRBD1	TGTGCCAGCAGTAACCACCGACAGGGATCAGGCGCCGGGGAGCTGTTTTTT	CASSNHRQGSGAGELFF
.	TRBV2	TRBJ1-2	.	TGTGCCAGCAGTGGCTCGACAGCTAACTATGGCTACACCTTC	CASSGSTANYGYTF
.	TRBV7-3	TRBJ2-1	TRBD2	TGTGCCAGCAGCTCGACTAGCGGGGGCTATGAGCAGTTCTTC	CASSSTSGGYEQFF
few	TRBV28	TRBJ1-2	TRBD1	TGTGCCAGCAGTAAGGACAGGTTTGAGGACTATGGCTACACCTTC	CASSKDRFEDYGYTF
few	TRBV11-2	TRBJ2-7	TRBD2	TGTGCCAGCAGTCGTAGCGGGACCAACTACGAGCAGTACTTC	CASSRSGTNYEQYF
.	TRBV27	TRBJ2-7	TRBD1	TGTGCCAGCAGTTTATCTTACGGGACAGGGGTTCACGAGCAGTACTTC	CASSLSYGTGVHEQYF
.	TRBV19	TRBJ2-1	.	TGTGCCAGAGCTCAGGGGAATGAGCAGTTCTTC	CARAQGNEQFF
.	TRBV15	TRBJ2-7	.	TGTGCCACCAGCAGAGAGGCCAGCTCCTACGAGCAGTACTTC	CATSREASSYEQYF
.	TRBV25-1	TRBJ1-2	TRBD1	TGTGCCAGCAGCGAGTTACGGAGTAGGCCGGGACAGGGGAAAGGCTACACCTTC	CASSELRSRPGQGKGYTF
.	TRBV11-2	TRBJ2-7	.	TGTGCCAGCAGCTTATATGCCCTTAGCTCCTACGAGCAGTACTTC	CASSLYALSSYEQYF
.	TRBV5-1	TRBJ2-1	TRBD2	TGCGCCAGCAGCTTTCGTTTGAGCGGGACTCTCTACAATGAGCAGTTCTTC	CASSFRLSGTLYNEQFF
.	TRBV2	TRBJ1-5	.	TGTGCCAGCAAGGGGGGGGACTATAGCAATCAGCCCCAGCATTTT	CASKGGDYSNQPQHF
few	TRBV19	TRBJ2-7	TRBD1	TGTGCCAGTAGAGACAGGGGAACCTACGAGCAGTACTTC	CASRDRGTYEQYF